This T cell receptor beta chain appears in the sequencing data of a study of blood T cell repertoires in COVID-19. On the study more broadly: PBMCs, B-cell-depleted T cells, or T cells provided the cDNA or gDNA that made up the material.

The J segment lost 7 bases and the V segment lost 2 bases, leaving 7 bases of the junction unmatched. This CDR3 spans 15 amino acids. Germline V gene lookup returns CDR1 SGHDT and CDR2 YYEEEE. Repertoires were generated with immunoSEQ multiplex PCR, while TCRdb's copy carries only in-frame clones and drops some. The table records 70,000 to 95,000 clones, approximately 90% of them present only once. The source material was peripheral blood. V gene TRBV5-6 combines with J gene TRBJ2-1; TRBD1 matches at 9 bases. This receptor was identified in a man between 45 and 60 years old with acute or convalescent COVID-19. CDR3 DNA: TGTGCCAGCAGCTTTACCGGGACAGGGCGGAATGAGCAGTTCTTC. This sequence encodes CASSFTGTGRNEQFF.